The 18 T cell receptor beta chains below all came from one sample that was sequenced in a study of memory CD4+ T cells and cytomegalovirus serostatus. Produced via immunoSEQ multiplex PCR; TCRdb's table is partial and in-frame only. The sample yields about 56,000 clones, 70% to 80% seen once. Single viable CD3+CD4+CD8-CD45RO+ cells were sorted as the memory CD4+ T cells. The sample comprised memory CD4+ T cells from blood. The source of these receptors is an adult in good health and CMV-seropositive.

The chain joins TRBV7-2 to TRBJ1-5; 8 nucleotides agree with TRBD1. J lost 2 bases, V lost 5 bases, and 5 bases had no gene match. The germline gives CDR1 SGHTA, CDR2 FQGNSA. The CDR3 has 15 residues. This CDR3 is CASSLGQVGNQPQHF. In nucleotides, the CDR3 is TGTGCCAGCAGCCTGGGACAGGTTGGCAATCAGCCCCAGCATTTT.

The J gene is TRBJ2-7, the V gene TRBV29-1; D could derive from TRBD1 or TRBD2 (6 bases each). Germline assignment: CDR1 SQVTM and CDR2 ANQGSEA. The length of the CDR3 is 13 residues. V was trimmed by 6 bases and J by 4 bases, leaving 16 bases between them. CDR3 bases: TGCAGCGTATCCCCGGGGGCAAAATACGAGCAGTACTTC. Translated, it gives CSVSPGAKYEQYF.

The chain couples TRBV9 to TRBJ1-3, with TRBD1 as a possible D gene (5 bases). The CDR3 spans 15 residues. Germline loops: CDR1 SGDLS, CDR2 YYNGEE. The V gene lost 0 bases and the J gene lost 1 base, with 8 bases spanning the gap. CDR3 sequence: CASSVEGRSGNTIYF. The CDR3 region has the DNA TGTGCCAGCAGCGTAGAGGGGCGGTCTGGAAACACCATATATTTT.

The chain couples TRBV2 to TRBJ2-1; D gene unclear. Germline-derived CDR1 and CDR2 are SNHLY and FYNNEI. The CDR3 is 13 residues long. Trimming took off 2 bases at V and 4 bases at J, with 6 bases between the two ends. CDR3 sequence reads: CASSESWYNEQFF. CDR3 sequence (DNA): TGTGCCAGCAGTGAATCTTGGTACAATGAGCAGTTCTTC.

J is TRBJ2-7 and V is TRBV13; TRBD2 might be the D (7 bases). The germline V and J ends were trimmed by 8 bases and 6 bases, with 17 bases remaining between them. The germline gives CDR1 PRHDT, CDR2 FYEKMQ (reference sequence). The CDR3 totals 13 residues. The CDR3 reads CASSLRGGAEQYF. For the CDR3, the DNA is TGTGCCAGCTCTCTACGAGGGGGGGCCGAGCAGTACTTC.

The chain has TRBV21-1 and TRBJ2-7. TRBV21-1 is marked as a pseudogene. The CDR3 is 15 residues long. CDR3 in amino acids: CASSKGKVVSCEQYV. The CDR3, as DNA: TGTGCCAGCAGCAAAGGGAAGGTGGTAAGCTGCGAGCAGTACGTC.

This clone has only a few counts. This rearrangement joins TRBV7-9 to TRBJ2-1, with 9 bases lining up with TRBD2. V shed 4 bases and J 1 base; nucleotides not matched to a gene: 2. There are 15 residues in the CDR3. In germline, CDR1 is SEHNR, CDR2 FQNEAQ (reference sequence). CDR3 sequence (DNA): TGTGCCAGCAGCTCCCTAGCGGGATCCTACAATGAGCAGTTCTTC. It is translated as CASSSLAGSYNEQFF.

This chain joins TRBV2 and TRBJ2-1; the D is unclear. This CDR3 has 12 amino acids. CDR1 is SNHLY, CDR2 FYNNEI, per germline. The V end was cut by 2 bases, the J end by 8 bases, with 7 bases between. Written as DNA, the CDR3 is TGTGCCAGCAGTGAACCAATAGATGAGCAGTTCTTC. It is translated as CASSEPIDEQFF.

The chain combines TRBV4-3 with TRBJ1-1; tentative D call: TRBD1 (6 bases). Germline V lookup: CDR1 LGHNA, CDR2 YSLEER. This CDR3 has 13 amino acids. V dropped 3 bases and J dropped 10 bases, with 15 bases sitting between them. As DNA, the CDR3 is TGCGCCAGCAGCCAGGGAGGTGGGGGGCTAGCTTTCTTT. Its protein is CASSQGGGGLAFF.

V gene TRBV2 combines with J gene TRBJ1-2, with 8 bases fitting TRBD1. The CDR3 has 17 amino acids. Germline CDR1 and CDR2: SNHLY and FYNNEI. Unmatched junction bases numbered 17, after V lost 3 bases and J lost 8 bases. The CDR3 sequence is CASSEFGQGGRAEGYTF. CDR3 nucleotide sequence: TGTGCCAGCAGTGAGTTTGGACAGGGCGGGCGTGCAGAGGGCTACACCTTC. Drawing the rest from reference TRBV2 and TRBJ1-2, the complete variable domain is EPEVTQTPSHQVTQMGQEVILRCVPISNHLYFYWYRQILGQKVEFLVSFYNNEISEKSEIFDDQFSVERPDGSNFTLKIRSTKLEDSAMYFCASSEFGQGGRAEGYTFGSGTRLTVV.

J is TRBJ2-3 and V is TRBV9, with TRBD2 matching 7 bases. Trimming took 5 bases from V and 3 from J; bases not matched to a gene: 6. CDR3 size: 14 residues. CDR1 is SGDLS, CDR2 YYNGEE, per germline. CDR3 nucleotide sequence: TGTGCCAGCAGGGGAGGGAGCGGAACAGATACGCAGTATTTT. It translates to CASRGGSGTDTQYF.

The chain employs TRBV9 and TRBJ2-2; 11 bases match TRBD2. This CDR3 has 16 amino acids. V shed 1 base and J 4 bases; nucleotides not matched to a gene: 3. Germline V gene sequence: CDR1 SGDLS, CDR2 YYNGEE. CDR3 region: CASSVTTSGTTGELFF. The CDR3 bases are TGTGCCAGCAGCGTAACGACTAGCGGGACCACCGGGGAGCTGTTTTTT.

This clone was seen a few times. The rearrangement links TRBV6-5 to TRBJ1-2, with 9 bases fitting TRBD1. This CDR3 is built from 15 residues. Germline V gene data show CDR1 as MNHEY and CDR2 as SVGAGI. V lost 6 bases, J lost 4 bases, and 9 bases stayed unmatched. The CDR3 sequence is CASSRTTGGVYGYTF. CDR3 nucleotides: TGTGCCAGCAGCCGAACCACAGGGGGCGTCTATGGCTACACCTTC.

This rearrangement joins TRBV18 to TRBJ2-3, with TRBD2 matching 7 bases. Germline CDR1 reads KGHSH; CDR2 reads LQKENI. The V gene end was trimmed by 1 base and the J gene end by 0 bases; junction bases not matched to a gene: 1. The CDR3 is 15 residues long. CDR3 in amino acids: CASSPLGRSTDTQYF. The CDR3 DNA reads as TGTGCCAGCTCACCACTCGGGAGGAGCACAGATACGCAGTATTTT.

Comments on this clone: Other nucleotide sequences in the sample specify the same CDR3. The chain couples TRBV4-3 to TRBJ2-5; 8 bases agree with TRBD1. J lost 4 bases, V lost 0 bases, and 4 bases had no gene match. The CDR3 is 15 residues long. The germline V gene has CDR1 LGHNA and CDR2 YSLEER. The CDR3, as DNA: TGCGCCAGCAGCCAAGACAGGGGGCGGGGAGAGACCCAGTACTTC. Encoded protein: CASSQDRGRGETQYF.

The chain links TRBV7-8 to TRBJ2-3; the match to TRBD1 covers 8 bases. J gave up 4 bases and V 6 bases, and 6 bases lay outside the gene matches. The germline V gene has CDR1 SGHVS and CDR2 FQNEAQ. CDR3 length equals 14 residues. The CDR3, as DNA: TGTGCCAGCAGGATCAGGGGGCTCCCAGATACGCAGTATTTT. Translated: CASRIRGLPDTQYF.

The chain carries TRBV5-1 and TRBJ2-2; tentative D call: TRBD2 (5 bases). The germline V gene has CDR1 SGHRS and CDR2 YFSETQ. This CDR3 spans 14 amino acids. Trimming stripped 2 bases from V and 5 bases from J, with 10 bases between. CDR3 protein: CASSFGSGTGELFF. CDR3 nucleotide sequence: TGCGCCAGCAGCTTTGGCAGCGGAACCGGGGAGCTGTTTTTT.

V gene TRBV13 combines with J gene TRBJ2-1; 10 bases line up with TRBD2. This CDR3 is 16 amino acids long. Trimming at V came to 3 bases and at J to 7 bases, leaving 9 bases not matched to a gene. CDR1 PRHDT and CDR2 FYEKMQ come from the germline V gene (reference sequence). CDR3 nucleotides: TGTGCCAGCAGCTTTGGGCCTAGCGGGAGCGGAAATGAGCAGTTCTTC. It encodes CASSFGPSGSGNEQFF.